This passage covers 15 T cell receptor beta chains from one sample sequenced in a study of T-cell memory formation after mild COVID-19. TCRdb itself ran the 5' RACE reads through MiXCR, one entry per CDR3 protein. The sample yields around 500,000 distinct CDR3 sequences, roughly 20% seen once. Sequencing was carried out using PBMCs or a T cell subset sorted from them (not recorded which). Every receptor here comes from an adult woman who had mild COVID-19 (a few samples of this study predate the infection). Cell type and time point are not known.

This clonotype showed up many times. V usage is TRBV7-9 and J usage is TRBJ2-4; the match to TRBD2 covers 13 bases. Trimming cost V 5 bases and J 15 bases; bases outside gene matches: 10. The germline V gene has CDR1 SEHNR and CDR2 FQNEAQ (reference sequence). The CDR3 length is 14 residues. The CDR3 protein is CASSPSGLAGARYF. In DNA, the CDR3 is TGTGCCAGCAGCCCAAGCGGACTAGCGGGAGCAAGGTACTTC.

This clonotype has just a few counts. V gene TRBV12-3 or TRBV12-4 combines with J gene TRBJ2-5; D might be TRBD2 (6 bases). V lost 4 bases, J lost 5 bases, and 14 bases lay in between. The CDR3 runs to 14 residues. CDR3 amino acids: CASSYREAGETQYF. CDR3 in DNA: TGTGCCAGCAGTTATAGGGAGGCTGGGGAGACCCAGTACTTC.

This clonotype was detected only a few times. The V call is TRBV12-3 or TRBV12-4, the J call TRBJ2-1, with 7 bases that match TRBD2. The CDR3 has 19 amino acids. V dropped 0 bases and J dropped 4; count of bases not matched to a gene: 15. The CDR3 here is CASSLATSRAERGYNEQFF. Here the CDR3 DNA reads TGTGCCAGCAGTTTAGCGACCTCCCGGGCCGAGCGGGGATACAATGAGCAGTTCTTC.

This clonotype occurred many times. The gene calls are TRBV2 and TRBJ1-2; 7 bases map to TRBD1. The junction had 12 bases not matched to a gene; V was cut back by 8 bases and J by 6 bases. The CDR3 contains 14 residues. Germline CDR1 and CDR2: SNHLY and FYNNEI. CDR3 amino acids: CASLDRVLSHGYTF. The CDR3 region has the DNA TGTGCCAGCCTCGACAGGGTCTTATCCCATGGCTACACCTTC.

In this sample, this clonotype turned up a few times. The chain is built from TRBV29-1 and TRBJ2-7, with a tentative D call TRBD1 (6 bases). The V end lost 5 bases, the J end lost 0 bases, and 17 bases lay between the germline ends. Per the germline V gene, CDR1 is SQVTM and CDR2 is ANQGSEA. The CDR3 consists of 15 residues. Here the CDR3 DNA reads TGCAGCGTTCGATTTTTGGGGACATCCTCCTACGAGCAGTACTTC. Protein product: CSVRFLGTSSYEQYF.

This clonotype was seen once. This rearrangement joins TRBV6-5 to TRBJ2-2; 7 bases agree with TRBD2. Germline trimming cut 3 bases from V and 4 bases from J; bases unmatched to any gene: 8. The CDR3 is 16 residues long. Germline V gene data show CDR1 as MNHEY and CDR2 as SVGAGI. The CDR3 DNA sequence: TGTGCCAGCAGTTATTACGCGGGAGACCCCACCGGGGAGCTGTTTTTT. Translation: CASSYYAGDPTGELFF.

V gene TRBV25-1 combines with J gene TRBJ2-6; possibly TRBD1 or TRBD2 for D (5 bases each). The CDR3 totals 18 residues. V lost 3 bases to trimming and J lost 2 bases, with 17 bases between them. Germline values: CDR1 MGHDK, CDR2 SYGVNS. CDR3 sequence (DNA): TGTGCCAGCAGTGAGGACCCGGGACGGGAAACTGGGGCCAACGTCCTGACTTTC. Protein product: CASSEDPGRETGANVLTF.

This clonotype was observed a handful of times. The V and J genes are TRBV6-5 and TRBJ2-6; possibly TRBD1 or TRBD2 for D (5 bases each). The V gene lost 2 bases and the J gene lost 12 bases, with 20 bases spanning the gap. Germline V lookup: CDR1 MNHEY, CDR2 SVGAGI. The CDR3 totals 16 residues. CDR3 region: CASSYLRGRGGPVLTF. The CDR3 coding sequence is TGTGCCAGCAGTTACCTTCGGGGAAGGGGCGGGCCCGTCCTGACTTTC.

The rearrangement uses TRBV6-2 or TRBV6-3 and TRBJ2-1; D not resolved. CDR3 length: 12 residues. Trimming cost V 2 bases and J 9 bases, with 8 bases left between them. Germline V lookup: CDR1 MNHEY, CDR2 SVGEGT. CDR3 sequence reads: CASSYPPSEQFF. The CDR3, as DNA: TGTGCCAGCAGTTACCCTCCTTCTGAGCAGTTCTTC.

CDR3 DNA sequence: TGTGCCAGTAGTAAAACTCTTGGGACAGCGAACACTGAAGCTTTCTTT. Its translation: CASSKTLGTANTEAFF. The rearrangement uses TRBV19 and TRBJ1-1, with TRBD1 matching 7 bases. The CDR3 is made up of 16 amino acids. With V trimmed by 4 bases and J by 1 base, 9 bases remained unmatched. Germline assignment: CDR1 LNHDA and CDR2 SQIVND (reference sequence).

V is TRBV3-1 and J is TRBJ2-3; D might be TRBD1 or TRBD2, each matching 5 bases. The CDR3 runs to 15 residues. Germline CDR1 LGHDT, CDR2 YNNKEL (reference sequence). Trimming removed 2 bases at V and 6 bases at J, with 15 bases between. CDR3 loop: CASSQPGASLDTQYF. The CDR3 DNA sequence: TGTGCCAGCAGCCAACCCGGGGCTTCACTGGATACGCAGTATTTT.

This sequence joins TRBV2 and TRBJ2-2, with TRBD1 matching 9 bases. Per the germline V gene, CDR1 is SNHLY and CDR2 is FYNNEI. CDR3 length equals 15 residues. J gave up 4 bases and V 5 bases, and 5 bases lay outside the gene matches. DNA for the CDR3: TGTGCCAGCAGTAGGGACAGGGTATCCACCGGGGAGCTGTTTTTT. As protein: CASSRDRVSTGELFF.

The chain uses TRBV7-9 and TRBJ1-1; 7 bases are a match to TRBD1. The length of the CDR3 is 16 residues. Trimming took 4 bases from V and 4 from J; bases not matched to a gene: 12. Germline lookup yields CDR1 SEHNR and CDR2 FQNEAQ (reference sequence). The CDR3 here is CASSSSTGMSGTEAFF. CDR3 DNA sequence: TGTGCCAGCAGCTCTTCGACAGGGATGAGCGGCACTGAAGCTTTCTTT.

In its sample, this clonotype was seen a few times. The chain joins TRBV29-1 to TRBJ2-3; 9 nucleotides match TRBD1. The V and J ends lost 0 bases and 6 bases, in that order; junction bases with no gene match: 7. The CDR3 sequence is 15 residues long. Germline CDR1 SQVTM, CDR2 ANQGSEA. In DNA, the CDR3 is TGCAGCGTTGAAGACCCTCGACAGGGGGAGGATACGCAGTATTTT. It specifies CSVEDPRQGEDTQYF.

This clonotype was seen a few times. The chain carries TRBV7-8 and TRBJ2-3; TRBD1 is a possible D gene (5 bases). CDR3 length: 15 amino acids. Germline V gene data show CDR1 as SGHVS and CDR2 as FQNEAQ. Between the trimmed V and J ends, which lost 4 bases and 1 base, there was a span of 12 bases. CDR3 DNA: TGTGCCAGCAGCTCCCTAATCAGGGGCACAGATACGCAGTATTTT. It yields the protein CASSSLIRGTDTQYF.